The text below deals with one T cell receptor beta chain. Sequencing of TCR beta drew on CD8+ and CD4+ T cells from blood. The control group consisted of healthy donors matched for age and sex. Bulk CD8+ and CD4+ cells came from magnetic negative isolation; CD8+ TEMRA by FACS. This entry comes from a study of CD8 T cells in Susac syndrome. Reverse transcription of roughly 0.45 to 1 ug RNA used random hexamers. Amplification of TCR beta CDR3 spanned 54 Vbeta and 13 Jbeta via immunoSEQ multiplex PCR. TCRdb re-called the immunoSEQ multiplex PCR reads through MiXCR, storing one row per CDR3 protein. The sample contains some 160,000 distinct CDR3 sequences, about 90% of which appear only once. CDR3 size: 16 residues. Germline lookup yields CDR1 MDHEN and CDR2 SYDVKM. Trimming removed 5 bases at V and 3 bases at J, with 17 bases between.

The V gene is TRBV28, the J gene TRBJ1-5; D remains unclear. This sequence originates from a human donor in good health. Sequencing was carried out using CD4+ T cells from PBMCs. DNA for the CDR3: TGTGCCAGCAGTCCGACCCGACGGATTACCAATCAGCCCCAGCATTTT. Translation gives CASSPTRRITNQPQHF.